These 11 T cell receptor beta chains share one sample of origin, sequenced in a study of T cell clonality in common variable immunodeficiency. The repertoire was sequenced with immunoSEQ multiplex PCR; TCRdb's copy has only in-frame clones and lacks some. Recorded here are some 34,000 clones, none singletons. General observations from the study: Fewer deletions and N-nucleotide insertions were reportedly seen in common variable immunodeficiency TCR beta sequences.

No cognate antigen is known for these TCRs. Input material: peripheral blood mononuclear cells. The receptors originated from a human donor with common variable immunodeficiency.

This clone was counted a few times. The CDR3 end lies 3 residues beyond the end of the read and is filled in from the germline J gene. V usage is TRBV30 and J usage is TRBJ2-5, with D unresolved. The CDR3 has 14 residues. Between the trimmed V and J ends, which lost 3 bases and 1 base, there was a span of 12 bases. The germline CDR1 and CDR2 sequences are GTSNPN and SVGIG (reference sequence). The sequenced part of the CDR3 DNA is TGTGCCTGGAGCCCAGGTCGCCTCCAAGAGACC. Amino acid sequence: CAWSPGRLQET. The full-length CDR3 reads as CAWSPGRLQETQYF.

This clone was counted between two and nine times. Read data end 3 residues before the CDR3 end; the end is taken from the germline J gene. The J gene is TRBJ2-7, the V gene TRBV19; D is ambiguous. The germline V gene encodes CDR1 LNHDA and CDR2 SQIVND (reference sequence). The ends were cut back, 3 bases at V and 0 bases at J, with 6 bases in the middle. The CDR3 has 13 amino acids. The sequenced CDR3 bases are TGTGCCAGTAGTATTGGCGGCTCCTACGAG. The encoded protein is CASSIGGSYE. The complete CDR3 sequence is CASSIGGSYEQYF.

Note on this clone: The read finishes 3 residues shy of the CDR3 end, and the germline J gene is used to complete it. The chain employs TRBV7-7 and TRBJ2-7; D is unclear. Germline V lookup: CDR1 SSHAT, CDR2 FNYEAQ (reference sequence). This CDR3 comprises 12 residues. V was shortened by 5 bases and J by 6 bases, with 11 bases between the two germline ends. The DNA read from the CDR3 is TGTGCCAGCAGCCTAACCGATTCCGAG. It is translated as CASSLTDSE. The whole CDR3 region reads CASSLTDSEQYF.

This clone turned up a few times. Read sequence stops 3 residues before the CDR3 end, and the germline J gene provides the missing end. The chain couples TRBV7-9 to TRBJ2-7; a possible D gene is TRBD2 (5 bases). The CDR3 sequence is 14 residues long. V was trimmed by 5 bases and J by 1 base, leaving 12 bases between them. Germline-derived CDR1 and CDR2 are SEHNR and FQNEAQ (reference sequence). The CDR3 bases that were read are TGTGCCAGCAGCCCTGAGGGCAGGTCCTACGAG. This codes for CASSPEGRSYE. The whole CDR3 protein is CASSPEGRSYEQYF.

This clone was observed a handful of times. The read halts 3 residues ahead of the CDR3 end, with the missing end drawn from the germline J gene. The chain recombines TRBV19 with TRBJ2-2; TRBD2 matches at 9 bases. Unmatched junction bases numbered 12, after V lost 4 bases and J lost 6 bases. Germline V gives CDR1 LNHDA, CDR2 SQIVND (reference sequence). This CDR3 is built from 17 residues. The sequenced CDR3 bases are TGTGCCAGTAGTAAGGGTAGCGGGAGACCCGGCCCCGGGGAG. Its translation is CASSKGSGRPGPGE. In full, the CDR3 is CASSKGSGRPGPGELFF.

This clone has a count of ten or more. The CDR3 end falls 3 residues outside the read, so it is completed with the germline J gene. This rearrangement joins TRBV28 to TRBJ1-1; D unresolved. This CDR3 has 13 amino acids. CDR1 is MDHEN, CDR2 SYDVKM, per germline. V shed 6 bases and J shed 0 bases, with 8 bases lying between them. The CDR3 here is CASSRTLNTEAFF. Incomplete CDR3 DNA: TGTGCCAGCAGCCGTACACTGAACACTGAA.

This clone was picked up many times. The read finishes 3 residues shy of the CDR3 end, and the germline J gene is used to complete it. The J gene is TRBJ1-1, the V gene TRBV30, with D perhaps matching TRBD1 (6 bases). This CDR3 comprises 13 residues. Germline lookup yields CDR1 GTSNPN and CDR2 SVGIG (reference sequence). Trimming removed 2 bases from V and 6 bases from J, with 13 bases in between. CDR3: CAWSIRGNAEAFF. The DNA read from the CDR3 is TGTGCCTGGAGTATCAGGGGCAACGCTGAA.

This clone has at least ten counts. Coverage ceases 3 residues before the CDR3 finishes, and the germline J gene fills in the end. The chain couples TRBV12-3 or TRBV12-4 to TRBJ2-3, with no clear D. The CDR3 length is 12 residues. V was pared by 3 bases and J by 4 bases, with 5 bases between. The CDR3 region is CASSFAADTQYF. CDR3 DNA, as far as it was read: TGTGCCAGCAGTTTTGCGGCAGATACG.

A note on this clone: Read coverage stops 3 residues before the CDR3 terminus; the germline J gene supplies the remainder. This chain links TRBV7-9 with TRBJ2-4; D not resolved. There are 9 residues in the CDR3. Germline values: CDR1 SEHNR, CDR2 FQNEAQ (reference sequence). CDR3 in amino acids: CASSLSQYF. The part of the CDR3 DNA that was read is TGTGCCAGCAGCCTCTCT. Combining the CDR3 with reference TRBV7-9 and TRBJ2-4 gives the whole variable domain DTGVSQNPRHKITKRGQNVTFRCDPISEHNRLYWYRQTLGQGPEFLTYFQNEAQLEKSRLLSDRFSAERPKGSFSTLEIQRTEQGDSAMYLCASSLSQYFGAGTRLSVL.

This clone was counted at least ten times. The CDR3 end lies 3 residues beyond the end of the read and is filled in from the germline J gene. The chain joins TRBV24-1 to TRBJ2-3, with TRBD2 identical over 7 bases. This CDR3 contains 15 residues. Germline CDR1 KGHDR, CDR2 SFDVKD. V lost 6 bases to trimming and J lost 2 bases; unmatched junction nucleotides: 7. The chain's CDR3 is CATSLAGADTDTQYF. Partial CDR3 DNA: TGTGCCACCAGTTTGGCGGGAGCTGACACAGATACG.

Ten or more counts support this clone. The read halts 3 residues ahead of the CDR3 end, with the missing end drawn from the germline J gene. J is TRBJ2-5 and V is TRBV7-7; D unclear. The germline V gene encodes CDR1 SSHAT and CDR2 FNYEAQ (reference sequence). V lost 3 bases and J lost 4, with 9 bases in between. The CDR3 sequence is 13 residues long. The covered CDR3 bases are TGTGCCAGCAGCTTCAGTAGCCTAGAGACC. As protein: CASSFSSLET. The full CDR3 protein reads CASSFSSLETQYF.